These T cell receptor beta chains were read from a single sample in a study of blood T cell repertoires in COVID-19. Method: immunoSEQ multiplex PCR; TCRdb's copy keeps in-frame clones and lacks some. The table lists more than 300,000 clones, 70% to 90% of them singletons, with roughly a tenth in the top ten. The sequencing input was peripheral blood. These receptors all come from a young woman with COVID-19, enrolled during active disease. Both conserved end residues are part of each CDR3. The D gene is left open where the match is weak. Size tells how often a clone was seen (once, few, many) or the class of an expanded clone, and some rows leave it out.

D gene: TRBD2
clone size: NA
V gene: TRBV7-9
J gene: TRBJ2-4
CDR3 protein: CASTPSSGGAKNIQYF
CDR3 DNA: TGTGCCAGCACACCCTCTTCGGGGGGAGCCAAAAACATTCAGTACTTC

D gene: NA
clone size: NA
V gene: TRBV7-8
J gene: TRBJ1-5
CDR3 protein: CASSLEGGEVQPQHF
CDR3 DNA: TGTGCCAGCAGCTTAGAAGGGGGAGAGGTTCAGCCCCAGCATTTT

D gene: NA
clone size: NA
V gene: TRBV9
J gene: TRBJ2-5
CDR3 protein: CASSVGASGEETQYF
CDR3 DNA: TGTGCCAGCAGCGTAGGGGCCTCAGGGGAAGAGACCCAGTACTTC

D gene: TRBD2
clone size: NA
V gene: TRBV11-2
J gene: TRBJ2-3
CDR3 protein: CASSLRPSGSDTQYF
CDR3 DNA: TGTGCCAGCAGCTTAAGGCCTAGCGGGAGTGATACGCAGTATTTT

D gene: NA
clone size: NA
V gene: TRBV5-4
J gene: TRBJ2-2
CDR3 protein: CASTLEGGGELFF
CDR3 DNA: TGTGCCAGCACCCTGGAGGGTGGCGGGGAGCTGTTTTTT

D gene: TRBD2
clone size: once
V gene: TRBV27
J gene: TRBJ2-3
CDR3 protein: CASSGTSGGTSTDTQYF
CDR3 DNA: TGTGCCAGCAGTGGGACTAGCGGCGGGACATCGACAGATACGCAGTATTTT

D gene: NA
clone size: once
V gene: TRBV4-1
J gene: TRBJ1-2
CDR3 protein: CASSQVKGYGYTF
CDR3 DNA: TGCGCCAGCAGCCAAGTTAAGGGGTATGGCTACACCTTC

D gene: TRBD1
clone size: NA
V gene: TRBV2
J gene: TRBJ2-2
CDR3 protein: CASSAETGWTGELFF
CDR3 DNA: TGTGCCAGCAGTGCTGAGACAGGGTGGACCGGGGAGCTGTTTTTT

D gene: NA
clone size: NA
V gene: TRBV7-3
J gene: TRBJ2-7
CDR3 protein: CASSLIQGRDEQYF
CDR3 DNA: TGTGCCAGCAGCTTAATCCAGGGAAGAGACGAGCAGTACTTC

D gene: NA
clone size: NA
V gene: TRBV30
J gene: TRBJ2-3
CDR3 protein: CAWSVGEADTQYF
CDR3 DNA: TGTGCCTGGAGTGTAGGGGAGGCAGATACGCAGTATTTT

D gene: TRBD1
clone size: NA
V gene: TRBV4-2
J gene: TRBJ1-2
CDR3 protein: CASSQRNRGDYGYTF
CDR3 DNA: TGTGCCAGCAGCCAAAGGAACAGGGGGGACTATGGCTACACCTTC

D gene: TRBD1
clone size: once
V gene: TRBV19
J gene: TRBJ1-1
CDR3 protein: CASSMVAGGITEAFF
CDR3 DNA: TGTGCCAGTAGTATGGTCGCAGGGGGCATCACTGAAGCTTTCTTT

D gene: NA
clone size: NA
V gene: TRBV7-3
J gene: TRBJ2-2
CDR3 protein: CASSRTGGNTGELFF
CDR3 DNA: TGTGCCAGCAGTAGAACCGGGGGGAACACCGGGGAGCTGTTTTTT

D gene: TRBD1
clone size: NA
V gene: TRBV5-6
J gene: TRBJ1-6
CDR3 protein: CASFSTLTGYSPLHF
CDR3 DNA: TGTGCCAGCTTTTCCACCCTGACAGGGTACTCACCCCTCCACTTT

D gene: TRBD1
clone size: NA
V gene: TRBV28
J gene: TRBJ2-7
CDR3 protein: CASIRVGTGTYEQYF
CDR3 DNA: TGTGCCAGCATTCGTGTCGGGACAGGGACGTACGAGCAGTACTTC

D gene: TRBD1
clone size: once
V gene: TRBV6-5
J gene: TRBJ1-5
CDR3 protein: CASSRQGAGQPQHF
CDR3 DNA: TGTGCCAGCAGTCGACAGGGGGCGGGTCAGCCCCAGCATTTT

D gene: NA
clone size: NA
V gene: TRBV13
J gene: TRBJ1-5
CDR3 protein: CASSLSRNQPQHF
CDR3 DNA: TGTGCCAGCAGCTTAAGCCGAAATCAGCCCCAGCATTTT

D gene: TRBD2
clone size: once
V gene: TRBV5-1
J gene: TRBJ2-1
CDR3 protein: CASSAGTSGYNEQFF
CDR3 DNA: TGCGCCAGCAGCGCAGGGACTAGCGGATACAATGAGCAGTTCTTC

D gene: NA
clone size: few
V gene: TRBV28
J gene: TRBJ1-4
CDR3 protein: CASSLSLAGEWLDEKLFF
CDR3 DNA: TGTGCCAGCAGTTTAAGTCTCGCAGGGGAATGGCTCGATGAAAAACTGTTTTTT

D gene: NA
clone size: NA
V gene: TRBV27
J gene: TRBJ2-1
CDR3 protein: CASSLRRWELGNEQFF
CDR3 DNA: TGTGCCAGCAGTTTAAGGAGGTGGGAGTTAGGGAATGAGCAGTTCTTC

D gene: TRBD1
clone size: once
V gene: TRBV5-1
J gene: TRBJ2-7
CDR3 protein: CASSGGEGGEYEQYF
CDR3 DNA: TGCGCCAGCAGCGGGGGTGAAGGGGGCGAGTACGAGCAGTACTTC

D gene: TRBD2
clone size: NA
V gene: TRBV6-5
J gene: TRBJ2-5
CDR3 protein: CASRGTSEYKETQYF
CDR3 DNA: TGTGCCAGCAGGGGGACTAGCGAGTACAAAGAGACCCAGTACTTC

D gene: TRBD1
clone size: NA
V gene: TRBV28
J gene: TRBJ2-2
CDR3 protein: CASSLWGINRGWNTGELFF
CDR3 DNA: TGTGCCAGCAGTTTATGGGGTATAAACAGGGGGTGGAACACCGGGGAGCTGTTTTTT

D gene: TRBD1
clone size: NA
V gene: TRBV28
J gene: TRBJ1-4
CDR3 protein: CASSLSQGNEKLFF
CDR3 DNA: TGTGCCAGCAGTTTGTCACAGGGGAATGAAAAACTGTTTTTT

D gene: NA
clone size: NA
V gene: TRBV3-1/TRBV3-2
J gene: TRBJ2-7
CDR3 protein: CASSRIEGGREQYF
CDR3 DNA: TGTGCCAGCAGCCGCATAGAGGGGGGGCGGGAGCAGTACTTC

D gene: TRBD2
clone size: NA
V gene: TRBV13
J gene: TRBJ2-1
CDR3 protein: CASSLGPDGLAGNEQFF
CDR3 DNA: TGTGCCAGCAGCTTAGGCCCCGACGGACTAGCGGGAAATGAGCAGTTCTTC

D gene: NA
clone size: NA
V gene: TRBV9
J gene: TRBJ1-2
CDR3 protein: CASSATGNYGYTF
CDR3 DNA: TGTGCCAGCAGCGCTACAGGGAACTATGGCTACACCTTC

D gene: NA
clone size: NA
V gene: TRBV7-2
J gene: TRBJ2-1
CDR3 protein: CASSPNLASYNEQFF
CDR3 DNA: TGTGCCAGCAGTCCTAATCTAGCGTCGTACAATGAGCAGTTCTTC

D gene: TRBD1
clone size: NA
V gene: TRBV30
J gene: TRBJ1-4
CDR3 protein: CAWSLPGQDEKLFF
CDR3 DNA: TGTGCCTGGAGTCTTCCGGGACAGGATGAAAAACTGTTTTTT

D gene: NA
clone size: NA
V gene: TRBV24-1
J gene: TRBJ1-2
CDR3 protein: CATSAGDGYTF
CDR3 DNA: TGTGCCACCAGTGCAGGGGATGGCTACACCTTC

D gene: TRBD2
clone size: NA
V gene: TRBV5-1
J gene: TRBJ2-3
CDR3 protein: CASSYGTSDGTQYF
CDR3 DNA: TGCGCCAGCAGCTACGGGACTAGCGACGGTACGCAGTATTTT

D gene: NA
clone size: NA
V gene: TRBV10-2
J gene: TRBJ1-1
CDR3 protein: CASSQGPTEAFF
CDR3 DNA: TGCGCCAGCAGCCAGGGCCCCACTGAAGCTTTCTTT

D gene: TRBD1
clone size: once
V gene: TRBV10-3
J gene: TRBJ2-5
CDR3 protein: CAIRPGQGQETQYF
CDR3 DNA: TGTGCCATCAGGCCGGGACAGGGGCAAGAGACCCAGTACTTC

D gene: NA
clone size: NA
V gene: TRBV18
J gene: TRBJ2-7
CDR3 protein: CASSLQDGEQYF
CDR3 DNA: TGTGCCAGCTCCCTACAGGACGGCGAGCAGTACTTC

D gene: TRBD2
clone size: NA
V gene: TRBV15
J gene: TRBJ2-3
CDR3 protein: CATSRRGLAGTDTQYF
CDR3 DNA: TGTGCCACCAGCAGACGGGGACTAGCGGGAACAGATACGCAGTATTTT

D gene: NA
clone size: once
V gene: TRBV11-2
J gene: TRBJ2-7
CDR3 protein: CASSPERGEQYF
CDR3 DNA: TGTGCCAGCAGCCCCGAACGGGGCGAGCAGTACTTC

D gene: TRBD1
clone size: NA
V gene: TRBV7-3
J gene: TRBJ1-1
CDR3 protein: CASSLRPRGRITNNTEAFF
CDR3 DNA: TGTGCCAGCAGCTTAAGACCCAGGGGGCGCATCACCAACAACACTGAAGCTTTCTTT

D gene: NA
clone size: NA
V gene: TRBV6-5
J gene: TRBJ1-4
CDR3 protein: CASSIGQSNEKLFF
CDR3 DNA: TGTGCCAGCAGTATCGGACAGAGTAATGAAAAACTGTTTTTT

D gene: NA
clone size: NA
V gene: TRBV15
J gene: TRBJ1-5
CDR3 protein: CATSRFERGGLFFNQPQHF
CDR3 DNA: TGTGCCACCAGCAGGTTTGAGAGGGGAGGGCTATTCTTCAATCAGCCCCAGCATTTT

D gene: TRBD1
clone size: NA
V gene: TRBV15
J gene: TRBJ1-2
CDR3 protein: CATSRGARGDYGYTF
CDR3 DNA: TGTGCCACCAGCAGAGGGGCCAGGGGGGACTATGGCTACACCTTC

D gene: NA
clone size: NA
V gene: TRBV7-9
J gene: TRBJ2-5
CDR3 protein: CASSFPRSQETQYF
CDR3 DNA: TGTGCCAGCAGCTTCCCGCGGAGCCAAGAGACCCAGTACTTC

D gene: NA
clone size: few
V gene: TRBV27
J gene: TRBJ2-5
CDR3 protein: CASSLQGGETQYF
CDR3 DNA: TGTGCCAGCAGTTTACAGGGGGGAGAGACCCAGTACTTC

D gene: NA
clone size: NA
V gene: TRBV3-1/TRBV3-2
J gene: TRBJ1-5
CDR3 protein: CASSQDQYSNQPQHF
CDR3 DNA: TGTGCCAGCAGCCAAGATCAGTATAGCAATCAGCCCCAGCATTTT

D gene: TRBD2
clone size: NA
V gene: TRBV19
J gene: TRBJ2-4
CDR3 protein: CASSIGVGRGNIQYF
CDR3 DNA: TGTGCCAGTAGTATAGGGGTAGGGAGGGGAAACATTCAGTACTTC

D gene: TRBD2
clone size: few
V gene: TRBV9
J gene: TRBJ2-7
CDR3 protein: CASSAFAGGLGEQYF
CDR3 DNA: TGTGCCAGCAGTGCCTTTGCGGGGGGCCTGGGGGAGCAGTACTTC

D gene: NA
clone size: few
V gene: TRBV4-1
J gene: TRBJ2-2
CDR3 protein: CASSQEGLNTGELFF
CDR3 DNA: TGCGCCAGCAGCCAAGAGGGGCTGAACACCGGGGAGCTGTTTTTT

D gene: NA
clone size: NA
V gene: TRBV19
J gene: TRBJ1-4
CDR3 protein: CASSIPGIGEKLFF
CDR3 DNA: TGTGCCAGTAGTATTCCCGGTATCGGGGAAAAACTGTTTTTT

D gene: NA
clone size: NA
V gene: TRBV5-1
J gene: TRBJ1-5
CDR3 protein: CASSLAGSADQPQHF
CDR3 DNA: TGCGCCAGCAGCCTCGCCGGGAGCGCCGATCAGCCCCAGCATTTT

D gene: TRBD2
clone size: NA
V gene: TRBV4-2
J gene: TRBJ2-1
CDR3 protein: CASSQDVRGTSLGREQFF
CDR3 DNA: TGTGCCAGCAGCCAAGATGTCAGGGGGACTAGCCTAGGTCGAGAGCAGTTCTTC

D gene: TRBD1
clone size: NA
V gene: TRBV7-9
J gene: TRBJ2-7
CDR3 protein: CASSQGQGRYEQYF
CDR3 DNA: TGTGCCAGCAGTCAGGGACAGGGTCGGTACGAGCAGTACTTC

D gene: NA
clone size: NA
V gene: TRBV6-1
J gene: TRBJ1-5
CDR3 protein: CASSEVGTLNQPQHF
CDR3 DNA: TGTGCCAGCAGTGAAGTCGGGACTCTCAATCAGCCCCAGCATTTT

D gene: TRBD1
clone size: NA
V gene: TRBV6-1
J gene: TRBJ2-7
CDR3 protein: CASSEAAGTGGHEQYF
CDR3 DNA: TGTGCCAGCAGTGAAGCTGCCGGGACAGGGGGCCACGAGCAGTACTTC

D gene: NA
clone size: NA
V gene: TRBV19
J gene: TRBJ1-5
CDR3 protein: CASRQGGNQPQHF
CDR3 DNA: TGTGCCAGTAGACAGGGTGGGAATCAGCCCCAGCATTTT